What follows are 25 T cell receptor beta chains derived from one specimen sequenced in a study of blood T cell repertoires in COVID-19. Repertoires were generated with immunoSEQ multiplex PCR, while TCRdb's copy carries only in-frame clones and drops some. The sample consists of roughly 130,000 clones, about 79% of them appearing once. What was sequenced was peripheral blood. The receptors come from an elderly woman with acute or convalescent COVID-19.

The chain is built from TRBV7-2 and TRBJ1-5; TRBD1 might be the D (6 bases). The V end was cut by 5 bases, the J end by 4 bases, with 12 bases between. This CDR3 spans 14 amino acids. Germline assignment: CDR1 SGHTA and CDR2 FQGNSA. The CDR3 here is CASSPDRPNQPQHF. In nucleotides, the CDR3 is TGTGCCAGCAGCCCTGACAGGCCTAATCAGCCCCAGCATTTT.

This chain connects TRBV12-3 or TRBV12-4 to TRBJ1-4, with 7 bases fitting TRBD1. J gave up 5 bases and V 8 bases, and 5 bases lay outside the gene matches. The CDR3 contains 13 residues. The CDR3 region is CASQETGNEKLFF. The CDR3 DNA reads as TGTGCCAGCCAAGAGACAGGGAATGAAAAACTGTTTTTT.

CDR3 sequence (DNA): TGTGCCAGCAGCATTGACAGGGGTGCTGAAGCTTTCTTT. Translated, it gives CASSIDRGAEAFF. The chain recombines TRBV7-3 with TRBJ1-1, with 8 bases aligning to TRBD1. V lost 5 bases to trimming and J lost 6 bases; unmatched junction nucleotides: 5. This CDR3 has 13 amino acids. Germline-derived CDR1 and CDR2 are SGHTA and FQGTGA.

J is TRBJ1-1 and V is TRBV3-1 (or the pseudogene TRBV3-2); D not certain. With 0 bases removed from V and 11 bases from J, the gap between germline ends came to 13 bases. The CDR3 has 13 residues. Looked up from germline, CDR1 is LGHDT and CDR2 is YNNKEL (reference sequence). Here the CDR3 DNA reads TGTGCCAGCAGCCAAGATCAGGCCTTAATGGCTTTCTTT. Translation gives CASSQDQALMAFF.

The chain is built from TRBV9 and TRBJ2-3; 7 nucleotides match TRBD2. The CDR3 totals 16 residues. CDR1 and CDR2 (germline): SGDLS, YYNGEE. Losses at the gene ends were 0 bases for V and 2 bases for J; bases not matched to a gene: 6. The CDR3 here is CASSVEPSGNTDTQYF. CDR3 in DNA: TGTGCCAGCAGCGTAGAGCCTAGCGGAAACACAGATACGCAGTATTTT.

The rearrangement uses TRBV18 and TRBJ1-2, with D hard to call. The germline V gene has CDR1 KGHSH and CDR2 LQKENI. Trimming stripped 0 bases from V and 1 base from J, with 12 bases between. This CDR3 is built from 16 residues. CDR3 coding DNA: TGTGCCAGCTCACCACCGAGTACTCGGGGTAACTATGGCTACACCTTC. As protein: CASSPPSTRGNYGYTF. Full variable domain (outside the CDR3, taken from reference TRBV18 and TRBJ1-2): NAGVMQNPRHLVRRRGQEARLRCSPMKGHSHVYWYRQLPEEGLKFMVYLQKENIIDESGMPKERFSAEFPKEGPSILRIQQVVRGDSAAYFCASSPPSTRGNYGYTFGSGTRLTVV.

The genes are TRBV2 and TRBJ1-5, with no clear D. Trimming cost V 1 base and J 5 bases, with 6 bases left between them. The CDR3 contains 13 residues. In germline, CDR1 is SNHLY, CDR2 FYNNEI. CDR3 residues: CASSEEGDQPQHF. Here the CDR3 DNA reads TGTGCCAGCAGTGAAGAGGGAGATCAGCCCCAGCATTTT.

The V gene is TRBV7-9, the J gene TRBJ1-1; D is unresolved. Trimming pared 1 base from V and 6 bases from J, leaving 9 bases between. This CDR3 comprises 13 residues. Germline loops: CDR1 SEHNR, CDR2 FQNEAQ (reference sequence). The CDR3: CASSLGEFSEAFF. CDR3 in DNA: TGTGCCAGCAGCTTAGGGGAGTTCTCTGAAGCTTTCTTT.

CDR3 residues: CASSIGTGGRSGNTIYF. The CDR3, as DNA: TGTGCCAGCAGCATAGGGACAGGGGGACGATCTGGAAACACCATATATTTT. V is TRBV3-1 (or the pseudogene TRBV3-2) and J is TRBJ1-3, with 11 bases identical to TRBD1. Germline loops: CDR1 LGHDT, CDR2 YNNKEL (reference sequence). V lost 5 bases and J lost 1; bases outside the gene matches: 7. The CDR3 runs 17 residues.

This rearrangement joins TRBV24-1 to TRBJ2-7, with D perhaps matching TRBD2 (5 bases). This CDR3 region has 17 residues. V lost 7 bases and J 2 bases, leaving 23 bases between the germline ends. Germline assignment: CDR1 KGHDR and CDR2 SFDVKD. The CDR3 protein is CATRPASSGTLTYEQYF. CDR3 DNA sequence: TGTGCCACCAGGCCAGCCTCCTCGGGAACCTTGACCTACGAGCAGTACTTC.

This clone was counted once. The rearrangement links TRBV2 to TRBJ2-5, with 8 nucleotides matching TRBD1. Trimming removed 9 bases from V and 4 bases from J; junction bases left unmatched: 7. Germline V gene sequence: CDR1 SNHLY, CDR2 FYNNEI. The CDR3 is made up of 13 amino acids. The CDR3 DNA reads TGTGCCAGTCGCTGGACAGGGAGAGAGACCCAGTACTTC. Amino acid sequence: CASRWTGRETQYF.

The chain joins TRBV21-1 to TRBJ1-1; TRBD1 reflects the table's D call only, with no check against the DNA. TRBV21-1 is described as a pseudogene. There are 14 residues in the CDR3. The CDR3 coding sequence is TGTGCCAGCAGCCAACGCGGACAGGGGGCTGAAGCTTTCTTT. Its protein is CASSQRGQGAEAFF.

The chain couples TRBV9 to TRBJ1-2, with 7 bases that match TRBD1. There are 14 residues in the CDR3. Trimming removed 0 bases from V and 8 bases from J; junction bases left unmatched: 7. Per the germline V gene, CDR1 is SGDLS and CDR2 is YYNGEE. The CDR3 bases are TGTGCCAGCAGCGTAGCTCCAGGGGGAGTCGGCTACACCTTC. Protein: CASSVAPGGVGYTF.

V usage is TRBV18 and J usage is TRBJ2-1; D is undetermined. The CDR3 is 16 amino acids. Germline-derived CDR1 and CDR2 are KGHSH and LQKENI. Trimming left V 3 bases short and J 0 bases short, with 12 bases between. The chain's CDR3 is CASSPGIFSSYNEQFF. In DNA form, the CDR3 reads TGTGCCAGCTCACCTGGTATATTTAGCTCCTACAATGAGCAGTTCTTC.

The V gene is TRBV6-6, the J gene TRBJ2-7; TRBD2 might be the D (5 bases). The germline CDR1 and CDR2 sequences are MNHNY and SVGAGI (reference sequence). The V and J ends lost 5 bases and 6 bases respectively, with 14 bases between them. This CDR3 region has 13 residues. Written as DNA, the CDR3 is TGTGCCAGCAGTAAAGAGGGTTTGGGCGAGCAGTACTTC. Amino acids: CASSKEGLGEQYF.

The V gene is TRBV2, the J gene TRBJ1-2; weak D call: TRBD1 (5 bases). Germline lookup yields CDR1 SNHLY and CDR2 FYNNEI. With 7 bases removed from V and 4 bases from J, the gap between germline ends came to 19 bases. This CDR3 has 15 amino acids. CDR3 bases: TGTGCCAGCATCCTAGGACACTTTGGGGCCTATGGCTACACCTTC. Its translation is CASILGHFGAYGYTF.

This chain links TRBV2 with TRBJ1-2; no reliable D call. The CDR3 runs to 15 residues. Germline V gene data show CDR1 as SNHLY and CDR2 as FYNNEI. Trimming stripped 3 bases from V and 4 bases from J, with 15 bases between. This chain's CDR3 is CASSDSELGIYGYTF. The CDR3 nucleotides are TGTGCCAGCAGTGATTCAGAACTCGGGATCTATGGCTACACCTTC.

The chain couples TRBV30 to TRBJ1-1; perhaps TRBD1 as D (5 bases). The CDR3 is made up of 13 amino acids. Trimming left V 2 bases short and J 3 bases short, with 10 bases between. The V gene's germline CDR1 is GTSNPN and CDR2 SVGIG (reference sequence). CDR3 region: CAWSNGGDTEAFF. In DNA form, the CDR3 reads TGTGCCTGGAGTAATGGGGGGGACACTGAAGCTTTCTTT.

This clone was detected a few times. V usage is TRBV19 and J usage is TRBJ1-1; 9 bases fit TRBD1. With 10 bases clipped from V and 0 bases from J, the junction kept 3 bases outside the gene matches. The CDR3 contains 13 residues. CDR1 is LNHDA and CDR2 is SQIVND in the germline V gene (reference sequence). The CDR3 DNA reads TGTGCCACTTGGGACAGGGTGAACACTGAAGCTTTCTTT. This sequence encodes CATWDRVNTEAFF.

This chain links TRBV9 with TRBJ1-4; 8 bases fit TRBD1. Germline CDR1 and CDR2: SGDLS and YYNGEE. The CDR3 totals 14 residues. The J segment lost 7 bases and the V segment lost 2 bases, leaving 4 bases of the junction unmatched. The CDR3 here is CASSVGTGTEKLFF. The CDR3 nucleotides are TGTGCCAGCAGCGTCGGGACAGGTACTGAAAAACTGTTTTTT.

The chain is built from TRBV6-4 and TRBJ1-1; D ambiguous. V lost 3 bases and J 4 bases, leaving 9 bases between the germline ends. The CDR3 has 13 residues. Germline CDR1 reads MRHNA; CDR2 reads SNTAGT. For the CDR3, the DNA is TGTGCCAGCAGTGAGAGGTCAGCCACTGAAGCTTTCTTT. This sequence encodes CASSERSATEAFF.

This clone showed up just a few times. The chain joins TRBV5-1 to TRBJ1-4; 7 nucleotides align to TRBD1. The CDR3 consists of 14 residues. Per the germline V gene, CDR1 is SGHRS and CDR2 is YFSETQ. V was clipped by 6 bases and J by 6 bases; unmatched bases: 8. DNA for the CDR3: TGCGCCAGCACCGACGACAGGGCCGATGAAAAACTGTTTTTT. Translation: CASTDDRADEKLFF.

The chain joins TRBV7-9 to TRBJ1-2, with D unresolved. Trimming removed 2 bases at V and 13 bases at J, with 8 bases between. The germline gives CDR1 SEHNR, CDR2 FQNEAQ (reference sequence). The CDR3 sequence is 10 residues long. The CDR3, as DNA: TGTGCCAGCAGCTTAAGCCCCCCCACCTTC. It yields the protein CASSLSPPTF.

The rearrangement uses TRBV4-2 and TRBJ1-2; possibly TRBD1 for D (6 bases). With 0 bases removed from V and 8 bases from J, the gap between germline ends came to 22 bases. The CDR3 is 17 amino acids. CDR1 and CDR2 (germline): LGHNA, YNFKEQ. CDR3 bases: TGTGCCAGCAGCCAAGATACGCGGGGGCCCCAATTGGGGGGCTACACCTTC. It codes for CASSQDTRGPQLGGYTF.

V is TRBV11-3 and J is TRBJ2-1; TRBD2 aligns across 14 bases. This CDR3 spans 14 amino acids. J was trimmed by 10 bases and V by 5 bases; bases with no gene match: 4. Germline CDR1 SGHNT, CDR2 YENEEA. The CDR3 DNA reads TGTGCCAGCAGCCCGACTAGCGGGGGGGGCGAGCAGTTCTTC. Translating gives CASSPTSGGGEQFF.